The 4 T cell receptor beta chains below were found in one sample sequenced in a study of shared clonotypes between healthy human individuals. The method was immunoSEQ multiplex PCR; TCRdb's version includes in-frame clones alone and lacks a portion of them. The table includes hundreds of thousands of clones, 96% detected once. Naivety among CD8 cells was defined by CD45RO negativity and positive CCR7 selection, thereby excluding terminally differentiated effector memory CD45RA+ cells. The sample was naive CD8+ T cells sorted from blood. The receptor set was obtained from a woman under 40 in good health.

The gene calls are TRBV11-2 and TRBJ2-5, with D uncertain. The J call may be incorrect, as the DNA end agrees better with TRBJ2-7. Germline CDR1 SGHAT, CDR2 FQNNGV. CDR3 length: 14 residues. CDR3 residues: CASSHLHASYEQYF. The CDR3 coding sequence is TGTGCCAGCAGCCACCTGCACGCCTCCTACGAGCAGTACTTC.

This clone was picked up one time. The chain links TRBV6-6 to TRBJ2-7; 14 nucleotides line up with TRBD2. Per the germline V gene, CDR1 is MNHNY and CDR2 is SVGAGI (reference sequence). The CDR3 loop spans 15 amino acids. V dropped 7 bases and J dropped 9; count of bases not matched to a gene: 11. The CDR3 nucleotides are TGTGCCAGCACCACCCTGACTAGCGGGAGGGCAGTGCAGTACTTC. It codes for CASTTLTSGRAVQYF.

The V call is TRBV29-1, the J call TRBJ1-3; 8 positions match TRBD1. Germline V gene sequence: CDR1 SQVTM, CDR2 ANQGSEA. Unmatched junction bases numbered 5, after V lost 2 bases and J lost 2 bases. This CDR3 comprises 15 residues. CDR3: CSVEFDRGPGNTIYF. CDR3 coding DNA: TGCAGCGTTGAATTTGACAGGGGACCTGGAAACACCATATATTTT.

CDR3 sequence reads: CASTSVGEQFF. The CDR3 DNA sequence: TGTGCCAGTACTAGCGTAGGTGAGCAGTTCTTC. This chain links TRBV19 with TRBJ2-1; tentative D call: TRBD2 (6 bases). V was shortened by 7 bases and J by 9 bases, with 10 bases between the two germline ends. This CDR3 is 11 amino acids long. Germline V CDR1 and CDR2: LNHDA, SQIVND (reference sequence). The variable domain in full, completed from reference TRBV19 and TRBJ2-1, reads DGGITQSPKYLFRKEGQNVTLSCEQNLNHDAMYWYRQDPGQGLRLIYYSQIVNDFQKGDIAEGYSVSREKKESFPLTVTSAQKNPTAFYLCASTSVGEQFFGPGTRLTVL.